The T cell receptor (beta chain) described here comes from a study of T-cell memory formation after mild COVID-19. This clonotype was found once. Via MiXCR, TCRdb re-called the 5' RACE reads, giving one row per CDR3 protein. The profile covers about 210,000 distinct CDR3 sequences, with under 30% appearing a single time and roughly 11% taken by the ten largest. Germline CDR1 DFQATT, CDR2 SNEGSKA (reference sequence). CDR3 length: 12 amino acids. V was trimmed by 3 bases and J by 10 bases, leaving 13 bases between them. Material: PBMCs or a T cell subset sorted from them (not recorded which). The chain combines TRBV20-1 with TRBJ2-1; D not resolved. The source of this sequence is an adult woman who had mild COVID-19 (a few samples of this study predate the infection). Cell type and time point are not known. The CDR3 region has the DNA TGCAGTGCTAGTGCTGCCCGGGCGGAGCAGTTCTTC. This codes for CSASAARAEQFF.